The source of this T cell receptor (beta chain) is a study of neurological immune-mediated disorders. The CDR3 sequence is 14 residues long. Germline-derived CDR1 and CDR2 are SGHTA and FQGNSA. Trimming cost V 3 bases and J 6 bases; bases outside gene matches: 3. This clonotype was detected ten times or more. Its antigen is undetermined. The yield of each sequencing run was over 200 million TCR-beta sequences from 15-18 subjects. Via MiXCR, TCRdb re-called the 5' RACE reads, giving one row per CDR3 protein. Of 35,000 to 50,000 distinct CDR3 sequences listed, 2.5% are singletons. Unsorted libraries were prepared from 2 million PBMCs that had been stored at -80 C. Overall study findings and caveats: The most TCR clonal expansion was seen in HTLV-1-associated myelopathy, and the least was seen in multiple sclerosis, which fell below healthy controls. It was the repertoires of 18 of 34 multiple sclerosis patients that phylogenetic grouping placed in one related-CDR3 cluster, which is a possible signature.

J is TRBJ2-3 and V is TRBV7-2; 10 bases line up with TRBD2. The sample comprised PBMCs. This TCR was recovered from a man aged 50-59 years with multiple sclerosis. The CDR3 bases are TGTGCCAGCAGCTTGGGGACTAGCGCGGATACGCAGTATTTT. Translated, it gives CASSLGTSADTQYF.